This T cell receptor beta chain is drawn from a study of regulatory T cells in long-lasting Graves disease. Regarding the study as a whole: Segments TRBV28, TRBJ1-2 and TRBJ2-5 showed preferential usage in persistent disease. Newly diagnosed patients shared 850 to 1,000 public clonotypes; persistent patients shared around 2,500. Analysis covered peripheral blood alone, not thyroid tissue. Patients with persistent Graves' had lower TCR diversity than newly diagnosed patients.

This CDR3 comprises 15 residues. Trimming took 0 bases from V and 3 from J; bases not matched to a gene: 4. Germline V gene lookup returns CDR1 DFQATT and CDR2 SNEGSKA (reference sequence). A few counts support this clonotype. The target antigen is unknown. Sample time point: persistent/refractory GD, antithyroid drugs over 5 years with positive TRAb. Extracted PBMC RNA gave rise to the TCR library. The authors built TCR beta libraries using iRepertoire HTBI primers and Arm-PCR of CDR3 regions. TCRdb re-analysed the multiplex PCR reads in MiXCR, keeping a single row per CDR3 protein. Of about 660,000 distinct CDR3 sequences in the sample, about 32% were seen once.

The clonotype comes from a female donor with Graves disease. The V call is TRBV20-1, the J call TRBJ2-2, with TRBD2 matching over 7 bases. This specimen was peripheral blood mononuclear cells (PBMCs), taken when the disease was refractory, from a patient treated with antithyroid drugs. CDR3 sequence (DNA): TGCAGTGCTAGAGATTATGGGAGGGACACCGGGGAGCTGTTTTTT. Translating gives CSARDYGRDTGELFF.